These T cell receptor beta chains were read from a single sample in a study of blood T cell repertoires in COVID-19. Clones were read by immunoSEQ multiplex PCR, and TCRdb kept only the in-frame ones, dropping some. The sample holds around 46,000 clones, about 87% seen once. Sequenced input: peripheral blood. Source of these receptors: a man aged 45-65 years with acute or convalescent COVID-19. Each CDR3 is given without its conserved first and last residue. Each record gives: J gene, V gene, CDR3 protein.

J gene: TRBJ1-5; V gene: TRBV19; CDR3 protein: ASSLGDRGQPQH
J gene: TRBJ1-2; V gene: TRBV9; CDR3 protein: ASSLRQGVYQPDGYT
J gene: TRBJ2-5; V gene: TRBV5-4; CDR3 protein: ASSTSRGGKETQY
J gene: TRBJ1-1; V gene: TRBV7-2; CDR3 protein: ASSPGDTVEAF
J gene: TRBJ1-2; V gene: TRBV28; CDR3 protein: ASSTGRGYT
J gene: TRBJ2-2; V gene: TRBV4-1; CDR3 protein: ASSRPGQGLGSGELF
J gene: TRBJ1-6; V gene: TRBV4-3; CDR3 protein: ASSQDLEGGPNSPLH
J gene: TRBJ1-5; V gene: TRBV5-1; CDR3 protein: ASSLGTRTGQPQH
J gene: TRBJ2-2; V gene: TRBV24-1; CDR3 protein: ATSRDNTGELF
J gene: TRBJ1-3; V gene: TRBV12-3/TRBV12-4; CDR3 protein: ASTPRGRNTIY
J gene: TRBJ1-6; V gene: TRBV5-6; CDR3 protein: ASSSVDRNNSPLH
J gene: TRBJ2-7; V gene: TRBV19; CDR3 protein: ASSRRDRTYEQY
J gene: TRBJ2-5; V gene: TRBV6-5; CDR3 protein: ASSFGGAQY
J gene: TRBJ1-3; V gene: TRBV18; CDR3 protein: ASSPRGFSGNTIY
J gene: TRBJ1-1; V gene: TRBV7-2; CDR3 protein: ASSRDSKINTEAF
J gene: TRBJ2-7; V gene: TRBV28; CDR3 protein: ASSSRNEQY
J gene: TRBJ2-3; V gene: TRBV7-3; CDR3 protein: ASSQGTSGGTDTQY
J gene: TRBJ2-5; V gene: TRBV3-1/TRBV3-2; CDR3 protein: ASSDLGREETQY
J gene: TRBJ1-1; V gene: TRBV5-1; CDR3 protein: ASSLPGSAEAF
J gene: TRBJ1-3; V gene: TRBV6-5; CDR3 protein: ASSYIPGGTGNTIY
J gene: TRBJ1-1; V gene: TRBV29-1; CDR3 protein: SVEAPGGSPAF
J gene: TRBJ1-4; V gene: TRBV5-6; CDR3 protein: ASNDRGGEKLF
J gene: TRBJ2-2; V gene: TRBV10-3; CDR3 protein: AGGPRDTGELF
J gene: TRBJ1-5; V gene: TRBV24-1; CDR3 protein: ATSGGNSNQPQH
J gene: TRBJ1-2; V gene: TRBV6-5; CDR3 protein: ASSRGNFYGYT
J gene: TRBJ1-5; V gene: TRBV11-2; CDR3 protein: ASSLTLQGTQH
J gene: TRBJ2-6; V gene: TRBV30; CDR3 protein: ARGGVSGANVLT
J gene: TRBJ1-2; V gene: TRBV7-9; CDR3 protein: ASSFGPGGYT
J gene: TRBJ2-6; V gene: TRBV7-2; CDR3 protein: ASSLQGNGANVLT
J gene: TRBJ2-3; V gene: TRBV7-2; CDR3 protein: ASSPRLTDTQY
J gene: TRBJ1-1; V gene: TRBV27; CDR3 protein: ASSLQGGEAF
J gene: TRBJ2-5; V gene: TRBV5-1; CDR3 protein: ASTDSPGETQY
J gene: TRBJ1-1; V gene: TRBV9; CDR3 protein: ASSVATSDTEAF
J gene: TRBJ2-2; V gene: TRBV11-3; CDR3 protein: ASSSNQGATGELF